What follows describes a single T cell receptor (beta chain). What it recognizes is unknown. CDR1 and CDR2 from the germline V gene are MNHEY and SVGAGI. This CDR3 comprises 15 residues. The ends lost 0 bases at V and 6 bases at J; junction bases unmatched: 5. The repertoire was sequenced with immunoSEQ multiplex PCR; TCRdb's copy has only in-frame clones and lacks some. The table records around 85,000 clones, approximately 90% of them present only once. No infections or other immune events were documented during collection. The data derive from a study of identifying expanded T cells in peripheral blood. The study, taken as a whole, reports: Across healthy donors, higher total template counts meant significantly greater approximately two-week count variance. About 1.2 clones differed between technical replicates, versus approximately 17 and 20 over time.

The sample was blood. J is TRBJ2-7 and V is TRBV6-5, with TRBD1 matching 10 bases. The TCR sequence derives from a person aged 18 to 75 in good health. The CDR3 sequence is CASSYSRGQGGEQYF. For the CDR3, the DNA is TGTGCCAGCAGTTACTCGAGAGGACAGGGGGGCGAGCAGTACTTC.